Below are 27 T cell receptor beta chains sequenced from a single sample in a study of T-cell memory formation after mild COVID-19. TCRdb recomputed calls from the 5' RACE reads with MiXCR, one row per CDR3 protein. The data hold some 290,000 distinct CDR3 sequences, with under 20% observed a single time. The sequenced sample was PBMCs or a T cell subset sorted from them (not recorded which). The receptor set was obtained from a man between 18 and 35 years old who had mild COVID-19 (a few samples of this study predate the infection). Cell type and time point are not known.

This chain joins TRBV18 and TRBJ2-1; TRBD2 might be the D (5 bases). Germline CDR1 and CDR2: KGHSH and LQKENI. The germline V and J ends were trimmed by 0 bases and 5 bases, with 14 bases remaining between them. This CDR3 region has 16 residues. Written as DNA, the CDR3 is TGTGCCAGCTCACCACCTGGGCTAGCCTTCCACAATGAGCAGTTCTTC. It translates to CASSPPGLAFHNEQFF. The full variable domain, in which reference TRBV18 and TRBJ2-1 provide the parts outside the CDR3, is NAGVMQNPRHLVRRRGQEARLRCSPMKGHSHVYWYRQLPEEGLKFMVYLQKENIIDESGMPKERFSAEFPKEGPSILRIQQVVRGDSAAYFCASSPPGLAFHNEQFFGPGTRLTVL.

This clonotype was seen many times. The chain couples TRBV6-2 or TRBV6-3 to TRBJ2-1; 7 bases map to TRBD2. This CDR3 has 17 amino acids. V trimming: 4 bases; J trimming: 5 bases; junction bases outside the gene matches: 14. Germline assignment: CDR1 MNHEY and CDR2 SVGEGT. The CDR3 sequence is CASSFPNLVLANNEQFF. DNA for the CDR3: TGTGCCAGCAGTTTCCCTAACCTCGTACTAGCGAACAATGAGCAGTTCTTC.

This clonotype was seen a few times. V is TRBV24-1 and J is TRBJ1-1; D not resolved. Germline assignment: CDR1 KGHDR and CDR2 SFDVKD. The CDR3 runs 13 residues. Trimming stripped 7 bases from V and 4 bases from J, with 12 bases between. The CDR3 spells CATSQTRGTEAFF. CDR3 sequence (DNA): TGTGCCACCAGCCAAACCCGGGGCACTGAAGCTTTCTTT.

The chain joins TRBV6-5 to TRBJ1-4, with D hard to call. Germline-derived CDR1 and CDR2 are MNHEY and SVGAGI. The V end was cut by 6 bases, the J end by 7 bases, with 15 bases between. The CDR3 has 14 amino acids. CDR3 nucleotides: TGTGCCAGCAGAATCCGGGAGCGAGGTGAAAAACTGTTTTTT. It yields the protein CASRIRERGEKLFF.

This clonotype was observed a few times. This chain connects TRBV2 to TRBJ1-1; tentatively, D is TRBD1 (6 bases). Germline CDR1 reads SNHLY; CDR2 reads FYNNEI. The V gene lost 4 bases and the J gene lost 0 bases, with 9 bases spanning the gap. The CDR3 extends over 14 amino acids. CDR3 DNA sequence: TGTGCCAGCAGTGGACAGGTTATGAACACTGAAGCTTTCTTT. The encoded protein is CASSGQVMNTEAFF.

The rearrangement links TRBV6-2 or TRBV6-3 to TRBJ2-3; D not resolved. Germline V gene lookup returns CDR1 MNHEY and CDR2 SVGEGT. The V and J ends lost 4 bases and 2 bases respectively, with 13 bases between them. This CDR3 contains 15 residues. In DNA form, the CDR3 reads TGTGCCAGCAGTTCCAAGCAAGGTTACACAGATACGCAGTATTTT. It is translated as CASSSKQGYTDTQYF.

This clonotype showed up just a few times. The V call is TRBV11-2, the J call TRBJ2-6; TRBD1 agrees at 8 bases. Germline V lookup: CDR1 SGHAT, CDR2 FQNNGV. CDR3 size: 19 residues. The J segment lost 0 bases and the V segment lost 5 bases, leaving 12 bases of the junction unmatched. The CDR3 DNA reads TGTGCCAGCAGCCCCTTCAGAAGGGACAGGCTCTCTGGGGCCAACGTCCTGACTTTC. Its protein is CASSPFRRDRLSGANVLTF.

This clonotype has ten or more counts. The rearrangement links TRBV7-9 to TRBJ1-1, with 8 bases aligning to TRBD1. CDR1 and CDR2 from the germline V gene are SEHNR and FQNEAQ (reference sequence). The CDR3 sequence is 13 residues long. J gave up 11 bases and V 7 bases, and 12 bases lay outside the gene matches. The CDR3 DNA reads as TGTGCCAGCAATTCAGCGGGGGACAGGCAGGCTTTCTTT. Amino acids: CASNSAGDRQAFF. Combining the CDR3 with reference TRBV7-9 and TRBJ1-1 gives the whole variable domain DTGVSQNPRHKITKRGQNVTFRCDPISEHNRLYWYRQTLGQGPEFLTYFQNEAQLEKSRLLSDRFSAERPKGSFSTLEIQRTEQGDSAMYLCASNSAGDRQAFFGQGTRLTVV.

This clonotype showed up just a few times. The chain links TRBV5-6 to TRBJ2-2, with 7 bases aligning to TRBD1. There are 16 residues in the CDR3. CDR1 and CDR2 (germline): SGHDT, YYEEEE. Trimming took 1 base from V and 1 from J; bases not matched to a gene: 4. The CDR3 loop is CASSLSWDRNTGELFF. CDR3 bases: TGTGCCAGCAGCTTGTCGTGGGACAGGAACACCGGGGAGCTGTTTTTT.

This clonotype was counted between two and nine times. The chain couples TRBV29-1 to TRBJ1-4; D might be TRBD1 (6 bases). V lost 4 bases and J 4 bases, leaving 10 bases between the germline ends. CDR1 is SQVTM, CDR2 ANQGSEA, per germline. This CDR3 has 13 amino acids. This chain's CDR3 is CSVAGGNNEKLFF. The CDR3 DNA follows: TGCAGCGTTGCGGGGGGCAATAATGAAAAACTGTTTTTT.

A few counts support this clonotype. The chain employs TRBV29-1 and TRBJ2-1; unclear D gene. Germline values: CDR1 SQVTM, CDR2 ANQGSEA. V lost 6 bases and J 0 bases, leaving 12 bases between the germline ends. This CDR3 is 14 amino acids long. The CDR3 coding sequence is TGCAGCGTCCGAGAACCCAGCTCCTACAATGAGCAGTTCTTC. It specifies CSVREPSSYNEQFF.

This chain connects TRBV10-2 to TRBJ1-6; unclear D gene. V was trimmed by 8 bases and J by 11 bases, leaving 16 bases between them. This CDR3 region has 13 residues. CDR1 and CDR2 (germline): WSHSY, SAAADI. CDR3 in DNA: TGCGCCAGCCTCGGGAGGGCCGGACCACCCCTCCACTTT. This sequence encodes CASLGRAGPPLHF.

In this sample, this clonotype turned up a few times. The chain carries TRBV7-2 and TRBJ1-2; D gene unclear. The CDR3 length is 14 residues. The V end was cut by 5 bases, the J end by 4 bases, with 14 bases between. Germline CDR1 and CDR2: SGHTA and FQGNSA. The CDR3 loop is CASSPNRAPYGYTF. DNA of the CDR3: TGTGCCAGCAGCCCCAACCGAGCGCCCTATGGCTACACCTTC.

The V and J genes are TRBV4-1 and TRBJ2-3; weak D call: TRBD2 (6 bases). CDR1 is MGHRA and CDR2 is YSYEKL in the germline V gene. V lost 1 base and J lost 6, with 17 bases in between. The CDR3 totals 16 residues. CDR3 sequence (DNA): TGCGCCAGCAGCCAAGTAGAGGCGGATGGAGGGGATACGCAGTATTTT. Translating it yields CASSQVEADGGDTQYF.

This clonotype was detected many times. The V gene is TRBV5-1, the J gene TRBJ2-1; tentative D call: TRBD2 (6 bases). The germline V gene encodes CDR1 SGHRS and CDR2 YFSETQ. Trimming left V 4 bases short and J 4 bases short, with 12 bases between. The CDR3 has 14 residues. CDR3 in DNA: TGCGCCAGCAGCCCTGTCGGGAGTTACAATGAGCAGTTCTTC. This sequence encodes CASSPVGSYNEQFF.

This chain uses TRBV19 with TRBJ1-5; D is possibly TRBD1 (6 bases). The CDR3 is made up of 16 amino acids. The V gene's germline CDR1 is LNHDA and CDR2 SQIVND (reference sequence). V was trimmed by 3 bases and J by 1 base, leaving 13 bases between them. The CDR3 loop is CASSMLVRGSNQPQHF. In nucleotides, the CDR3 is TGTGCCAGTAGTATGCTGGTCAGGGGAAGCAATCAGCCCCAGCATTTT.

The sample holds many counts of this clonotype. The genes are TRBV7-2 and TRBJ1-6; 9 bases agree with TRBD1. Trimming cost V 5 bases and J 13 bases; bases outside gene matches: 12. Germline lookup yields CDR1 SGHTA and CDR2 FQGNSA. The CDR3 loop spans 15 amino acids. CDR3 loop: CASSTQGALSPPLHF. The CDR3 DNA is TGTGCCAGCAGCACACAGGGGGCTCTCTCCCCGCCCCTCCACTTT. The entire variable domain, with the rest obtained from reference TRBV7-2 and TRBJ1-6, is as follows: GAGVSQSPSNKVTEKGKDVELRCDPISGHTALYWYRQSLGQGLEFLIYFQGNSAPDKSGLPSDRFSAERTGGSVSTLTIQRTQQEDSAVYLCASSTQGALSPPLHFGNGTRLTVT.

This clonotype was seen at least ten times. The rearrangement uses TRBV6-4 and TRBJ2-3, with D unclear. V was trimmed by 0 bases and J by 3 bases, leaving 7 bases between them. The germline V gene encodes CDR1 MRHNA and CDR2 SNTAGT. This CDR3 is built from 14 residues. The CDR3 spells CASSDSKGTDTQYF. CDR3 nucleotide sequence: TGTGCCAGCAGTGACTCGAAAGGGACAGATACGCAGTATTTT.

This clonotype showed up just a few times. The rearrangement joins TRBV5-1 to TRBJ2-5; D is tentatively TRBD1 or TRBD2 (8 bases each). Germline V CDR1 and CDR2: SGHRS, YFSETQ. V shed 7 bases and J shed 1 base, with 20 bases lying between them. CDR3 length: 16 residues. Here the CDR3 DNA reads TGCGCCAGCGAGACAGGGGTCAGCGGGGGCCAAGAGACCCAGTACTTC. Its translation: CASETGVSGGQETQYF.

The sample holds a few counts of this clonotype. The genes are TRBV5-1 and TRBJ2-1; TRBD2 aligns across 11 bases. V dropped 1 base and J dropped 7; count of bases not matched to a gene: 1. Germline CDR1 reads SGHRS; CDR2 reads YFSETQ. CDR3 size: 14 residues. The CDR3, as DNA: TGCGCCAGCAGCTTGACTAGCGGGGGTAATGAGCAGTTCTTC. Its protein product is CASSLTSGGNEQFF.

This rearrangement joins TRBV7-8 to TRBJ1-1; D not certain. There are 14 residues in the CDR3. The germline V and J ends were trimmed by 0 bases and 3 bases, with 8 bases remaining between them. Germline V gene lookup returns CDR1 SGHVS and CDR2 FQNEAQ. DNA for the CDR3: TGTGCCAGCAGCTTAGCGAGGATGTACACTGAAGCTTTCTTT. Protein product: CASSLARMYTEAFF.

This clonotype was detected a few times. The V and J genes are TRBV20-1 and TRBJ1-2, with D possibly TRBD1 on 6 matching bases. The V gene lost 5 bases and the J gene lost 5 bases, with 18 bases spanning the gap. The length of the CDR3 is 14 residues. Germline-derived CDR1 and CDR2 are DFQATT and SNEGSKA (reference sequence). The CDR3 protein is CSAPPGAGPYGYTF. The CDR3 coding sequence is TGCAGTGCTCCCCCAGGGGCCGGTCCATATGGCTACACCTTC.

The V call is TRBV19, the J call TRBJ2-4; no clear D gene. The CDR3 is 13 residues long. Trimming removed 1 base at V and 9 bases at J, with 10 bases between. Germline V gene sequence: CDR1 LNHDA, CDR2 SQIVND (reference sequence). The CDR3 sequence is CASSIGAKSIQYF. As DNA, the CDR3 is TGTGCCAGTAGTATAGGCGCGAAGTCCATTCAGTACTTC.

There are many counts of this clonotype. The V and J genes are TRBV5-1 and TRBJ2-7; D not resolved. Trimming removed 3 bases from V and 5 bases from J, with 18 bases in between. The CDR3 spans 15 residues. The germline V gene has CDR1 SGHRS and CDR2 YFSETQ. DNA for the CDR3: TGCGCCAGCAGCTATGTATCCGGGCCTGGGAACGAGCAGTACGTC. This sequence encodes CASSYVSGPGNEQYV.

The genes are TRBV7-9 and TRBJ2-1; no clear D. The V end was cut by 0 bases, the J end by 8 bases, with 14 bases between. CDR1 and CDR2 from the germline V gene are SEHNR and FQNEAQ (reference sequence). The CDR3 is 15 residues long. In DNA form, the CDR3 reads TGTGCCAGCAGCTTAGCGGGCCTTCCCTGGGATGAGCAGTTCTTC. It codes for CASSLAGLPWDEQFF.

This rearrangement joins TRBV6-2 or TRBV6-3 to TRBJ2-7; D assignment may be TRBD1 or TRBD2 (5 bases each). Trimming took off 4 bases at V and 4 bases at J, with 11 bases between the two ends. From germline, CDR1 is MNHEY and CDR2 SVGEGT. This CDR3 has 13 residues. The CDR3 loop is CASSSFGGYEQYF. The CDR3 DNA reads TGTGCCAGCAGTTCCTTTGGGGGATACGAGCAGTACTTC.

The chain recombines TRBV2 with TRBJ2-1; D is possibly TRBD2 (6 bases). Between the trimmed V and J ends, which lost 1 base and 0 bases, there was a span of 16 bases. The CDR3 is 18 residues long. CDR1 and CDR2 from the germline V gene are SNHLY and FYNNEI. CDR3 nucleotide sequence: TGTGCCAGCAGTGAAGGGGGCCCACTAGCCCACTCCTACAATGAGCAGTTCTTC. Its translation: CASSEGGPLAHSYNEQFF.